The rows below give T cell receptor beta chains drawn from one sample of a study of T-cell reconstitution after alpha-beta-depleted transplantation in children. MiXCR, run by TCRdb on the PCR reads, gives a single entry per CDR3 protein. The table records 500,000 to 600,000 distinct CDR3 sequences, roughly 33% of them present only once. The sample consisted of PBMCs from the stem cell graft donor, taken from the stem cell graft. The source is a human donor who donated a stem cell graft to a child with aplastic anemia. Each CDR3 is given with its conserved first and last residue.

>TRBV29-1|TRBJ2-5
CSVEGTGQGGQETQYF
>TRBV4-1|TRBJ1-5
CASSQDLRGRIQPQHF
>TRBV12-3/TRBV12-4|TRBJ2-1
CASSLARLAGASYNEQFF
>TRBV12-3/TRBV12-4|TRBJ1-1
CASSLKLVTGGLNTEAFF
>TRBV25-1|TRBJ2-5
CASTLSETQYF
>TRBV4-3|TRBJ2-7
CASSQDYRDQQYF
>TRBV12-3/TRBV12-4|TRBJ1-1
CASSLEGATEAFF
>TRBV28|TRBJ2-3
CATDLSQGRTDTQYF
>TRBV5-4|TRBJ2-4
CASSLGAGRRAKNIQYF
>TRBV29-1|TRBJ1-4
CSVGGFGEKLFF
>TRBV6-6|TRBJ1-5
CASSSLDQPQHF
>TRBV24-1|TRBJ1-5
CATSGLGSQPQHF
>TRBV20-1|TRBJ1-6
CSAHPPGQENSPLHF
>TRBV19|TRBJ1-5
CASSPSRDRPQHF
>TRBV12-3/TRBV12-4|TRBJ1-2
CASSFPAGTAYGYTF
>TRBV21-1|TRBJ2-4
CASSKVGGPAKNIQYF